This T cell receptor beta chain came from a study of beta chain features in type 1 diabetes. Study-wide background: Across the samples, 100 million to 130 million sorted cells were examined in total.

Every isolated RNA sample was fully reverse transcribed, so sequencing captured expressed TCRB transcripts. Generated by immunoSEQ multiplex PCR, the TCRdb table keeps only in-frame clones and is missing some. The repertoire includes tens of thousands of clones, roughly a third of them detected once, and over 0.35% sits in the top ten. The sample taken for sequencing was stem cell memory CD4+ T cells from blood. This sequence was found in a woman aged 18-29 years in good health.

CDR3 in DNA: TGTGCCAGCAGACCGACTAGCGGACCCTACAATGAGCAGTTCTTC. Translation gives CASRPTSGPYNEQFF. This rearrangement joins TRBV6-5 to TRBJ2-1, with 9 bases aligning to TRBD2. This CDR3 comprises 15 residues. J was trimmed by 2 bases and V by 6 bases; bases with no gene match: 5. The germline CDR1 and CDR2 sequences are MNHEY and SVGAGI.